Listed below are T cell receptor beta chains from one sample, sequenced in a study of blood T cell repertoires in COVID-19. TCRdb's table, derived via immunoSEQ multiplex PCR, lists solely in-frame clones and lacks some. The repertoire holds tens of thousands of clones, with around 84% as singletons. The specimen sequenced was peripheral blood. The source is a man aged 45-60 years with acute or convalescent COVID-19. Both conserved end residues are part of each CDR3.

V gene | CDR3 protein
TRBV19 | CASADRVLGYTF
TRBV6-4 | CASSLSTDTQYF
TRBV29-1 | CSVVKTGNTEAFF
TRBV7-3 | CASSGEVYPTNEKLFF
TRBV19 | CASSILELGAKNIQYF
TRBV19 | CASSIRFQTSSYNEQFF
TRBV7-2 | CASSARMDRVREKLFF
TRBV11-3 | CASSSLSSGGALDTQYF
TRBV5-1 | CASSLSGSETQYF
TRBV29-1 | CSVEGETDGYGYTF
TRBV7-9 | CASSSRVWRELTGGNEQFF
TRBV19 | CASSLDTGLAGADTQYF
TRBV11-2 | CASSRTGYGKETQYF
TRBV18 | CASSLTSGTSETQYF
TRBV6-1 | CASSEGVQGVREQYF
TRBV6-5 | CASSRTASNYGYTF
TRBV3-1/TRBV3-2 | CASSPTRSWTGDGYTF
TRBV15 | CATSIYPTGRNQPQHF
TRBV10-3 | CAISLQGGYTF
TRBV4-1 | CASSQESTVRNQPQHF
TRBV27 | CASSPTRDTQYF
TRBV25-1 | CASSPSRNRNEQYF
TRBV9 | CASSAGQGGYEQYF
TRBV10-3 | CAISVSGAKNIQYF
TRBV6-1 | CASSAGTVNEKLFF
TRBV6-5 | CASSYTSPGTQHF
TRBV19 | CASSIVKTSGYNEQFF
TRBV4-2 | CASSPRASGSYEQYF